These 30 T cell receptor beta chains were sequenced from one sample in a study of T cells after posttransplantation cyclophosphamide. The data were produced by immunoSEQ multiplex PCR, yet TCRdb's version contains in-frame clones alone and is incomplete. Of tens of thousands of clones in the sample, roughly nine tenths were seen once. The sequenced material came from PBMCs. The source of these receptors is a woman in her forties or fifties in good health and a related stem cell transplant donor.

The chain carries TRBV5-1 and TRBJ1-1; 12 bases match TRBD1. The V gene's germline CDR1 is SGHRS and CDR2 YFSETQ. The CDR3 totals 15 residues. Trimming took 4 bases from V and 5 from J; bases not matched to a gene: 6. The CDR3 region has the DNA TGCGCCAGCAGCAAGGGACAGGGGGCAAATACTGAAGCTTTCTTT. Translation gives CASSKGQGANTEAFF.

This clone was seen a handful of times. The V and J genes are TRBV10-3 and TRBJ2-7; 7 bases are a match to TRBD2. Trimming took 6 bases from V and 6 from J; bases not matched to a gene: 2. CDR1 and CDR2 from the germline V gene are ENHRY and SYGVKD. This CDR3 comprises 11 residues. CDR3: CAIRGEGEQYF. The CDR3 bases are TGTGCCATCAGAGGGGAGGGCGAGCAGTACTTC.

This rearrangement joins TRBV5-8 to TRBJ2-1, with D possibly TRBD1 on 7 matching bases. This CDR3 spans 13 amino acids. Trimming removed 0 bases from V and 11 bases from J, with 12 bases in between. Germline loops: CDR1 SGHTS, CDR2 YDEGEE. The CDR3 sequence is CASSLVEGAKQFF. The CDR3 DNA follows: TGTGCCAGCAGCTTGGTGGAGGGGGCGAAGCAGTTCTTC.

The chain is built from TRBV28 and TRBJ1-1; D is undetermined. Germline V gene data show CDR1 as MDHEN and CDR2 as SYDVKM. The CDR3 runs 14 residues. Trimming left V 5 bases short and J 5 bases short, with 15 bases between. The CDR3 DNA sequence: TGTGCCAGCAGTACGATGCATGGTAGAACTGAAGCTTTCTTT. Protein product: CASSTMHGRTEAFF.

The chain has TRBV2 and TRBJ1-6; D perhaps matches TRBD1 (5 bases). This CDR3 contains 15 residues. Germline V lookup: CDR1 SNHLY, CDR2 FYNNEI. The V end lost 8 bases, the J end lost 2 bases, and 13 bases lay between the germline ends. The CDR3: CASAGDSAYNSPLHF. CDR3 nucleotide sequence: TGTGCCAGCGCGGGGGATTCGGCCTATAATTCACCCCTCCACTTT.

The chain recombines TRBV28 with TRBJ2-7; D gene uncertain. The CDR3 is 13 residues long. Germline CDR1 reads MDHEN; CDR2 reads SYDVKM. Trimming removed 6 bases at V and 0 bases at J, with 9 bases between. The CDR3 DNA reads TGTGCCAGCAGGATCGATAGCTCCTACGAGCAGTACTTC. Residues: CASRIDSSYEQYF.

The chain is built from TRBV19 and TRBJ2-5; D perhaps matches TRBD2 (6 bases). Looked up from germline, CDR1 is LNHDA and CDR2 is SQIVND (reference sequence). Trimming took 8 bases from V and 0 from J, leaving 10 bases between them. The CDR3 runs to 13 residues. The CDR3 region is CASSGGYQETQYF. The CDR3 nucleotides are TGTGCCAGTTCAGGAGGGTACCAAGAGACCCAGTACTTC.

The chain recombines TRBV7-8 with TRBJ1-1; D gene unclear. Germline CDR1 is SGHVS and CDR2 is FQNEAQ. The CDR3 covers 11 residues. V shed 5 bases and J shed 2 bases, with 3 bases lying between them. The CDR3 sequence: CASSTNTEAFF. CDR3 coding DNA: TGTGCCAGCAGCACTAACACTGAAGCTTTCTTT.

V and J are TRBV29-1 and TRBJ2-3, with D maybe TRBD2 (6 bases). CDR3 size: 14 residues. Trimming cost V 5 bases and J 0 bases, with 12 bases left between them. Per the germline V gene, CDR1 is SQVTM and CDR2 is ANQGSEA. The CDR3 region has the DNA TGCAGCGTTTTGCCGGGACTTAGCACAGATACGCAGTATTTT. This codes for CSVLPGLSTDTQYF.

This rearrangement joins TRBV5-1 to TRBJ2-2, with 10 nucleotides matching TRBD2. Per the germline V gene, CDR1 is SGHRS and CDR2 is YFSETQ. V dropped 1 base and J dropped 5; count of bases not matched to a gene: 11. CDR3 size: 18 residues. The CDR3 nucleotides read TGCGCCAGCAGCTTGCGGGCAAGGGGGACTAGCGATACCGGGGAGCTGTTTTTT. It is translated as CASSLRARGTSDTGELFF.

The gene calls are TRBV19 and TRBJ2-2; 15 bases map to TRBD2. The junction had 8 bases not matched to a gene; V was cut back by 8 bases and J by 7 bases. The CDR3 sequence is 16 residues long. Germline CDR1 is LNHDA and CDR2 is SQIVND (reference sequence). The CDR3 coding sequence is TGTGCCAGTGCAGGACTAGCGGGAGGGCCCGGCGGGGAGCTGTTTTTT. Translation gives CASAGLAGGPGGELFF.

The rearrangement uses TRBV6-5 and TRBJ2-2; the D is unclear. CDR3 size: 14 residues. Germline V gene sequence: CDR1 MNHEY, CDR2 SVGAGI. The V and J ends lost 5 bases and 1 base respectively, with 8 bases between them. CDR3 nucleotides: TGTGCCAGCAGTGCTTCCAGGAACACCGGGGAGCTGTTTTTT. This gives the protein CASSASRNTGELFF.

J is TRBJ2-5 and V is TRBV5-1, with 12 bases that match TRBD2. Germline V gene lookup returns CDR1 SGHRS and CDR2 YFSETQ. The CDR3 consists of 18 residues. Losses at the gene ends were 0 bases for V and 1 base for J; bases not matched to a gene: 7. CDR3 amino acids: CASSLVSSGGAGQETQYF. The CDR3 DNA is TGCGCCAGCAGCTTGGTGTCTAGCGGGGGGGCTGGCCAAGAGACCCAGTACTTC.

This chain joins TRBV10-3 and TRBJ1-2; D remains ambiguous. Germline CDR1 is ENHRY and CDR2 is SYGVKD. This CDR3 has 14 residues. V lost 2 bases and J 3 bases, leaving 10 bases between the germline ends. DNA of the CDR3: TGTGCCATCAGTGAGGTTTACAGAGACTATGGCTACACCTTC. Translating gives CAISEVYRDYGYTF.

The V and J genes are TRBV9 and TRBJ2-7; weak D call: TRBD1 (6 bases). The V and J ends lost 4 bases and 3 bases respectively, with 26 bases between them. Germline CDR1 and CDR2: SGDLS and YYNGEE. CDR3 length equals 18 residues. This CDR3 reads CASSLGLQGSSSLYEQYF. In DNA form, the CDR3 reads TGTGCCAGCAGCCTGGGGTTACAGGGATCCTCCAGCCTCTACGAGCAGTACTTC.

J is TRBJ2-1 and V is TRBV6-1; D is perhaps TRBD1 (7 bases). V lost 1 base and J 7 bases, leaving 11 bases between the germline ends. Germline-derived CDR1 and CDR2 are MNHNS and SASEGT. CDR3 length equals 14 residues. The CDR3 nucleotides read TGTGCCAGCAGTGAAGGGAGGGGGCCGAATGAGCAGTTCTTC. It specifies CASSEGRGPNEQFF.

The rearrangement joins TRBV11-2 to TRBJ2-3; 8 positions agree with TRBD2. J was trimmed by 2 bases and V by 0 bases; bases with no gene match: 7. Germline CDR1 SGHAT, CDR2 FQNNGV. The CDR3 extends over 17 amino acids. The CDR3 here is CASSLELAGMLTDTQYF. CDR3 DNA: TGTGCCAGCAGCTTAGAGCTAGCGGGCATGCTCACAGATACGCAGTATTTT.

This CDR3 reads CASSSGTIYGYTF. DNA of the CDR3: TGTGCCAGCAGTTCGGGGACAATCTATGGCTACACCTTC. The J gene is TRBJ1-2, the V gene TRBV28, with D perhaps TRBD1 (6 bases). CDR1 and CDR2 from the germline V gene are MDHEN and SYDVKM. V was clipped by 4 bases and J by 4 bases, with 10 bases between them. CDR3 size: 13 residues.

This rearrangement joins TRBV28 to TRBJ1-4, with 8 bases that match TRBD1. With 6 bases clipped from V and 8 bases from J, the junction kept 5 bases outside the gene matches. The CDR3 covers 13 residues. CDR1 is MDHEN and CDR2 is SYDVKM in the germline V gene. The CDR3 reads CASSGDRGEKLFF. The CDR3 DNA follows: TGTGCCAGCAGCGGTGACAGGGGCGAAAAACTGTTTTTT.

Here the CDR3 DNA reads TGTGCCAGCGGAAAGGTCGGGGGGCTCGGCACTGAAGCTTTCTTT. Encoded protein: CASGKVGGLGTEAFF. This sequence joins TRBV7-2 and TRBJ1-1; TRBD1 is a possible D gene (6 bases). The length of the CDR3 is 15 residues. V lost 8 bases and J lost 4, with 20 bases in between. Germline CDR1 and CDR2: SGHTA and FQGNSA.

CDR3 sequence (DNA): TGTGCCAGCAGTTTATTACCGACAGGGAGGAACACTGAAGCTTTCTTT. It is translated as CASSLLPTGRNTEAFF. The chain employs TRBV27 and TRBJ1-1; 7 nucleotides line up with TRBD1. The CDR3 loop spans 16 amino acids. Unmatched junction bases numbered 6, after V lost 1 base and J lost 1 base. Germline CDR1 MNHEY, CDR2 SMNVEV (reference sequence).

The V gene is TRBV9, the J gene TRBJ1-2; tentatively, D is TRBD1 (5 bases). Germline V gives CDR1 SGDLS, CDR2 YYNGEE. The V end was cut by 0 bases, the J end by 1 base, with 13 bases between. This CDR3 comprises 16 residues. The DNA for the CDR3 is TGTGCCAGCAGCGTAGCTACTTCGGGGGATAACTATGGCTACACCTTC. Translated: CASSVATSGDNYGYTF.

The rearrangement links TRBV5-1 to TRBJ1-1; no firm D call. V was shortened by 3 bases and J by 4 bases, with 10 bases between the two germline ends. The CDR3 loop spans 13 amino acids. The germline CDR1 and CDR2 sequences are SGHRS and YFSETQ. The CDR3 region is CASSSQVSTEAFF. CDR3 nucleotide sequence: TGCGCCAGCAGCTCACAAGTTTCCACTGAAGCTTTCTTT.

Here the CDR3 DNA reads TGTGCCAGTAGGATTGCAGGGGCTAGCACAGATACGCAGTATTTT. Residues: CASRIAGASTDTQYF. This chain links TRBV19 with TRBJ2-3; D may be TRBD1 (6 bases). The CDR3 totals 15 residues. V was clipped by 6 bases and J by 0 bases, with 13 bases between them. The V gene's germline CDR1 is LNHDA and CDR2 SQIVND (reference sequence).

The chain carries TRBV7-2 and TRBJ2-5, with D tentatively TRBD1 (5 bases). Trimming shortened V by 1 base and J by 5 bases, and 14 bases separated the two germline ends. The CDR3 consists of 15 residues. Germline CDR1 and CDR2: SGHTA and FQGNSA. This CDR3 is CASSLDPISGETQYF. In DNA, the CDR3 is TGTGCCAGCAGCTTAGACCCCATATCAGGGGAGACCCAGTACTTC.

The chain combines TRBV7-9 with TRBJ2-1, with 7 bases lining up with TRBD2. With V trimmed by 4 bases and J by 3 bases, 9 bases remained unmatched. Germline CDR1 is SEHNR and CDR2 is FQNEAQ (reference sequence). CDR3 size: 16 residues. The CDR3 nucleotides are TGTGCCAGCAGCTCCCAGACTAGCTCAGACTACAATGAGCAGTTCTTC. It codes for CASSSQTSSDYNEQFF. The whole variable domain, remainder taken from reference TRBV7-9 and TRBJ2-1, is DTGVSQNPRHKITKRGQNVTFRCDPISEHNRLYWYRQTLGQGPEFLTYFQNEAQLEKSRLLSDRFSAERPKGSFSTLEIQRTEQGDSAMYLCASSSQTSSDYNEQFFGPGTRLTVL.

The CDR3 reads CASSATGNSYEQYF. Written as DNA, the CDR3 is TGCGCCAGCAGCGCGACCGGGAACTCCTACGAGCAGTACTTC. The chain joins TRBV5-1 to TRBJ2-7; the D gene is possibly TRBD2 (5 bases). With 4 bases removed from V and 0 bases from J, the gap between germline ends came to 11 bases. The length of the CDR3 is 14 residues. From germline, CDR1 is SGHRS and CDR2 YFSETQ. Looking up the rest from reference TRBV5-1 and TRBJ2-7 gives the full variable domain: KAGVTQTPRYLIKTRGQQVTLSCSPISGHRSVSWYQQTPGQGLQFLFEYFSETQRNKGNFPGRFSGRQFSNSRSEMNVSTLELGDSALYLCASSATGNSYEQYFGPGTRLTVT.

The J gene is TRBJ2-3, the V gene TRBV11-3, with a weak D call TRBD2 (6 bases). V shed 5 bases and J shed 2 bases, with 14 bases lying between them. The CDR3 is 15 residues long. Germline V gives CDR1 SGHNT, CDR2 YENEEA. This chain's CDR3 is CASSPGAGYTDTQYF. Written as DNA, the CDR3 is TGTGCCAGCAGCCCCGGGGCGGGGTACACAGATACGCAGTATTTT.

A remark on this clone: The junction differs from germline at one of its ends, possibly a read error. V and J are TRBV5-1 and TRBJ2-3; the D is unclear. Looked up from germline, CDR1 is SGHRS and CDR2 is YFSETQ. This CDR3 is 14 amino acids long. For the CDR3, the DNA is TGCGCCAGCAGCTTGGTAATGAGCACTGATACGCAGTATTTT. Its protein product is CASSLVMSTDTQYF. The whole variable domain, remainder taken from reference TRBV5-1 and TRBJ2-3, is KAGVTQTPRYLIKTRGQQVTLSCSPISGHRSVSWYQQTPGQGLQFLFEYFSETQRNKGNFPGRFSGRQFSNSRSEMNVSTLELGDSALYLCASSLVMSTDTQYFGPGTRLTVL.

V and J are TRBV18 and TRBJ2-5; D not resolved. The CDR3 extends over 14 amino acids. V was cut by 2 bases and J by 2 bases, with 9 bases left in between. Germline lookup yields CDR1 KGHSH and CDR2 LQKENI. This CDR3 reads CASSPSLEQETQYF. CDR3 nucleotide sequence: TGTGCCAGCTCACCATCCCTAGAACAAGAGACCCAGTACTTC.